This TCR beta chain came from a study of beta chain features in type 1 diabetes (dated by TCRdb to the late 2010s). As for the study more broadly: Mean age, gender distribution, total cell number and subset yield did not differ between patients and healthy donors. Across all samples, 107,917,701 sorted cells were examined, and cell number per subset correlated strongly with RNA yield. In the study, recently diagnosed type 1 diabetes patients and matched healthy donors were compared on the TCRB repertoires of their sorted circulating CD4+ T cell subsets. Whereas all 28 donors provided naive and central memory subsets, regulatory and stem cell-like memory subsets were isolated from just 8 patients and roughly 8 healthy donors.

Overall results and qualifications from the work: Naive, central memory and regulatory TCRB repertoires appeared to be more alike among patients than among healthy donors. Type 1 diabetes patients showed a moderate but significant shortening of TCRB CDR3 length in all four CD4+ subsets. Because cDNA was sequenced instead of genomic DNA, highly expressing activated cells could be over-represented, though the groups showed no difference in activation or CD3 levels. Shorter templates might have been favored by PCR, but patient and control samples were amplified and corrected together, so both groups would have been affected equally by any skew. At VDJ recombination sites, type 1 diabetes patients had fewer insertions and more deleted nucleotides, which implies abnormalities in thymic rearrangement. HLA sub-analyses involved small numbers of individuals, so any influence of HLA type on TCRB rearrangement remained unresolved.

Each donor gave one peripheral blood draw, averaging roughly 100 mL, which was collected into heparinised tubes. A BD FACSAria II and a panel including CD45RO, CCR7, CD25, CD127, CD95 and CD27 were used to sort naive, central memory, regulatory and stem cell-like memory CD4+ T cells. Every sorted population had a purity above 95%. PBMCs were isolated right away by Lymphoprep density gradient centrifugation and were stained directly, without culture. To minimize batch effects, samples were stained and sorted in pairs, one healthy donor with one patient per experiment. For CDR1 and CDR2, the germline V gene lists MGHRA and YSYEKL. From the cysteine up to the phenylalanine, the CDR3 has a length of 13 residues. Only CDR3 DNA is held: 39 bases, read in frame from base 1. V and J lose 8 bases and 0 bases, and a span of 10 bases separates them. Comments on this clone: The specificity of this receptor is unknown. Base-call qualities are not available, and no considerably larger clone is one nucleotide away.

The entire amount of isolated RNA was reverse transcribed using the High Capacity cDNA Reverse Transcription Kit, so the sequenced TCRB transcripts were expressed ones. Naive, central memory and regulatory T cell samples underwent deep immunoSEQ sequencing, averaging about 3.5 million total reads per sample. Sorted cells were lysed in RLT buffer, and RNA was extracted using DNase-treated RNeasy Micro or Mini kits according to cell number. To prevent cross-contamination, every cell subset was processed on its own, while patient and healthy donor samples were processed together. TCRB sequences were amplified from cDNA with the immunoSEQ multiplex PCR, producing 87-bp fragments spanning the CDR3 region. Sequencing of the amplicons was performed on the Illumina HiSeq platform. As for the authors' bioinformatics: Synthetic template baselines were used to correct PCR bias computationally, reads within Hamming distance 2 were collapsed, and singletons that could not be merged were discarded. Reads were aligned to IMGT to assign V, D and J genes, CDR3 length, and insertions or deletions at six rearrangement sites. Within each subset, clonotype counts were normalized to sorted cell number, after which true diversity and Gini coefficients were computed with the tcR R package. Repertoire sharing was quantified using the overlap coefficient calculated on TCRB nucleotide sequences. Out-of-frame TCRB sequences from naive cells were analyzed to stand in for the pre-selection repertoire. TCRdb provides this immuneACCESS table in a form limited to in-frame rearrangements. Some clones are lacking; in checked studies, under half of them reflect an unresolved V gene, and why the rest are absent is not known. V and J calls and clone size are as listed in that table; D and trimming were resolved from the DNA. Recorded for this sample are 250,000 to 300,000 clones; roughly an eighth of them occurred a single time. The ten largest clones take up roughly 0.018% of the sample.

This receptor was taken from a man between 25 and 39 years old with type 1 diabetes. Sequenced input: naive CD4+ T cells from blood. The cell subset or site label, as the study defines it: true naive CD4+ T cells. The chain is made from TRBV4-1 and TRBJ1-2, with a weak D call of TRBD1 (6 bases match). The CDR3 in this case is CASRDITNYGYTF. The DNA reads as follows: TGCGCCAGCCGGGACATAACTAACTATGGCTACACCTTC.